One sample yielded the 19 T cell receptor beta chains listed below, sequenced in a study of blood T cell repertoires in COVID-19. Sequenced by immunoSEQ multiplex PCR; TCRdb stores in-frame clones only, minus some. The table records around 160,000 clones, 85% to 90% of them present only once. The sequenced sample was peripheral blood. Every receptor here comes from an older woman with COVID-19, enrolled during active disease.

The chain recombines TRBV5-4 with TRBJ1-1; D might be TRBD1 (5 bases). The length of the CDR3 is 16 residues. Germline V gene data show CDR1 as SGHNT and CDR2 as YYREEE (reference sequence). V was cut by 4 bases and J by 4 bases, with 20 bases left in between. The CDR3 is CASSRGLGRGGTEAFF. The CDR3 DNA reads TGTGCCAGCAGCCGGGGACTCGGACGGGGGGGCACTGAAGCTTTCTTT.

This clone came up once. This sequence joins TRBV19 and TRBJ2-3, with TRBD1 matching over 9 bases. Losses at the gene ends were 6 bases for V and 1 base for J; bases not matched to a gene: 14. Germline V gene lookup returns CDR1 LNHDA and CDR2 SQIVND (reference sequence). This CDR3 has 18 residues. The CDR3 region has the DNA TGTGCCAGTAGCTCGGACAGGGGCGCTGGGAACGGCACAGATACGCAGTATTTT. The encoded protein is CASSSDRGAGNGTDTQYF. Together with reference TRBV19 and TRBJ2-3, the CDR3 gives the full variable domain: DGGITQSPKYLFRKEGQNVTLSCEQNLNHDAMYWYRQDPGQGLRLIYYSQIVNDFQKGDIAEGYSVSREKKESFPLTVTSAQKNPTAFYLCASSSDRGAGNGTDTQYFGPGTRLTVL.

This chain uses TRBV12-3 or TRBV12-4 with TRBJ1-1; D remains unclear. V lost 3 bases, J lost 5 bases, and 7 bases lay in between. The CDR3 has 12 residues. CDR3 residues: CASSFYRTEAFF. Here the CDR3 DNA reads TGTGCCAGCAGTTTTTACCGGACTGAAGCTTTCTTT.

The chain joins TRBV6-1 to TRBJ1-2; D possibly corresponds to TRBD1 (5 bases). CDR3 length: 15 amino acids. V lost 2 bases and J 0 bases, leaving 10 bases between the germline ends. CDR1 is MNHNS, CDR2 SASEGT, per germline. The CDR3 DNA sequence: TGTGCCAGCAGTGAATTCACAGGTCCTAACTATGGCTACACCTTC. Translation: CASSEFTGPNYGYTF.

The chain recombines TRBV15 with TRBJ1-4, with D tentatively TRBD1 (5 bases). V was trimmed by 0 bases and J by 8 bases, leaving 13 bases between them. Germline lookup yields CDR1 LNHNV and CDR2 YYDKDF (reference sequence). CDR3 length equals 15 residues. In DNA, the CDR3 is TGTGCCACCAGCAGAGAGCAGGGCCCCGGGGAAAAACTGTTTTTT. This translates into CATSREQGPGEKLFF.

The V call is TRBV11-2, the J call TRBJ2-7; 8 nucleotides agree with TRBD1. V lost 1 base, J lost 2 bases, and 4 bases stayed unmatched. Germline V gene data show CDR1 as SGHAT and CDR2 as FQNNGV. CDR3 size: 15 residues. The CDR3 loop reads CASSLVQGATYEQYF. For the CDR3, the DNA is TGTGCCAGCAGCTTAGTCCAGGGGGCAACCTACGAGCAGTACTTC.

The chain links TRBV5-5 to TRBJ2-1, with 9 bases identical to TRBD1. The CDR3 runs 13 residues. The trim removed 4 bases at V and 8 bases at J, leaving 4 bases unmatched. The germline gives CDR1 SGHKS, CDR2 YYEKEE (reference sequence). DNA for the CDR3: TGTGCCAGCAGCATACAGGGGGCGGATGAGCAGTTCTTC. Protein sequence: CASSIQGADEQFF. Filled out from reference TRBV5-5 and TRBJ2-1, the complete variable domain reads DAGVTQSPTHLIKTRGQQVTLRCSPISGHKSVSWYQQVLGQGPQFIFQYYEKEERGRGNFPDRFSARQFPNYSSELNVNALLLGDSALYLCASSIQGADEQFFGPGTRLTVL.

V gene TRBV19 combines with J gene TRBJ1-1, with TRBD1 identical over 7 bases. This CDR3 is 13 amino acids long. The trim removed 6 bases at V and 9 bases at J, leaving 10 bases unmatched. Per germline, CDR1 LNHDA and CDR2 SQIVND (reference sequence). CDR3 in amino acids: CASSKRDRAKAFF. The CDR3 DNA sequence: TGTGCCAGTAGCAAACGCGACAGGGCGAAAGCTTTCTTT.

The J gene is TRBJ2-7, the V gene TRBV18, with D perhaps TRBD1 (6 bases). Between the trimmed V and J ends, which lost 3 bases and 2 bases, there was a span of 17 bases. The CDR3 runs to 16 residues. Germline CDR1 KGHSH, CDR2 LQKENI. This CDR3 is CASSPLQGIQPYEQYF. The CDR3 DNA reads TGTGCCAGCTCACCTCTGCAGGGGATTCAGCCCTACGAGCAGTACTTC.

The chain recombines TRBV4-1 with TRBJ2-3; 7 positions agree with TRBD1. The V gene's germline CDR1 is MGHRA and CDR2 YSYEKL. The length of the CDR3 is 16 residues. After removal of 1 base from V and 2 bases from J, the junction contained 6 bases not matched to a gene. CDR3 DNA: TGCGCCAGCAGCCAAGTTCGAGACAGGGACACAGATACGCAGTATTTT. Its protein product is CASSQVRDRDTDTQYF.

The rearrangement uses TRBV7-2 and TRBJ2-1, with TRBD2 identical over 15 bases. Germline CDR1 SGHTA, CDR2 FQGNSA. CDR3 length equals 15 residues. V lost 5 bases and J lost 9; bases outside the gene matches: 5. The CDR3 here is CASSLGLAGGTEQFF. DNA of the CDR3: TGTGCCAGCAGCCTGGGACTAGCGGGGGGTACTGAGCAGTTCTTC.

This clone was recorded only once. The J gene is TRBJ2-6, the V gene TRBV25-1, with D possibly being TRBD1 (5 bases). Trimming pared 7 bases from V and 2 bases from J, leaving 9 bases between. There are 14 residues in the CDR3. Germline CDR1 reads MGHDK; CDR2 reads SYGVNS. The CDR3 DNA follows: TGTGCCAGCAAGGGGCTTCCTGGGGCCAACGTCCTGACTTTC. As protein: CASKGLPGANVLTF.

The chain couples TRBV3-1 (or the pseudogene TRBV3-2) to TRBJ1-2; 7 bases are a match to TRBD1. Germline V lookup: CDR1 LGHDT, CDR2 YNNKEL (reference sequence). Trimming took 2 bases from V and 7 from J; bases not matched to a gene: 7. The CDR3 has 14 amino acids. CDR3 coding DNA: TGTGCCAGCAGCCAATGGACAGGAGGTGGTGGCTACACCTTC. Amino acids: CASSQWTGGGGYTF.

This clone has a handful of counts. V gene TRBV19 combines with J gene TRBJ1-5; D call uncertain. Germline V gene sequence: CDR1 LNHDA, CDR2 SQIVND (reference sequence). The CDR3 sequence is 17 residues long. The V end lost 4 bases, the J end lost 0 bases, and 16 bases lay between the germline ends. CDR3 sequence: CASSTREFTNSNQPQHF. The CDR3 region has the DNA TGTGCCAGTAGTACCCGGGAATTCACCAATAGCAATCAGCCCCAGCATTTT.

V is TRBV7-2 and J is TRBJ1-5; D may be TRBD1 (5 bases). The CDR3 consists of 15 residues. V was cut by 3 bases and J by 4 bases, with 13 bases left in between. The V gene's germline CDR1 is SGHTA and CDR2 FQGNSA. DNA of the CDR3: TGTGCCAGCAGCTTTGGGCCAGGGCGGAATCAGCCCCAGCATTTT. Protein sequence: CASSFGPGRNQPQHF.

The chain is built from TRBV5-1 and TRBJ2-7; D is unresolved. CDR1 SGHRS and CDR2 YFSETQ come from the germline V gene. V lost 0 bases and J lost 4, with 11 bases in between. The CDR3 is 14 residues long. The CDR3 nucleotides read TGCGCCAGCAGCTTGGCCTTACAGCCTTACGAGCAGTACTTC. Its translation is CASSLALQPYEQYF.

In nucleotides, the CDR3 is TGTGCCAGTAGTATTTCCGGGGGTAGCAATCAGCCCCAGCATTTT. This gives the protein CASSISGGSNQPQHF. The chain employs TRBV19 and TRBJ1-5; D perhaps matches TRBD1 (5 bases). Trimming removed 3 bases at V and 0 bases at J, with 9 bases between. The CDR3 is 15 amino acids. Germline values: CDR1 LNHDA, CDR2 SQIVND (reference sequence).

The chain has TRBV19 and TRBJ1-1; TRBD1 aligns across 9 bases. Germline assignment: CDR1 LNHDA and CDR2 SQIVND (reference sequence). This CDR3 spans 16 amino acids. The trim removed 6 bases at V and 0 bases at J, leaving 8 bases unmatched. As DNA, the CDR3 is TGTGCCAGTAGCGACCCGGGACAGGGTATGAACACTGAAGCTTTCTTT. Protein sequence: CASSDPGQGMNTEAFF.

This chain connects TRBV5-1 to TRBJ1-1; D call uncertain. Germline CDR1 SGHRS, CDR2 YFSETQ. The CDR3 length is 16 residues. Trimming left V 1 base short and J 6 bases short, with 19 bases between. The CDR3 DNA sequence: TGCGCCAGCAGCTTGAGTACTTTTCCTCGTCGGTCTGAAGCTTTCTTT. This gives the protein CASSLSTFPRRSEAFF.